Listed here are 11 T cell receptor beta chains from one sample, sequenced in a study of response to subunit inactivated influenza vaccine. TCRdb called the RT-PCR reads again in MiXCR, with one record for every CDR3 protein. The repertoire holds a few hundred thousand distinct CDR3 sequences, with 12% to 15% as singletons. Sequences were derived from PBMCs from blood, sampled roughly 12 days after vaccination. The receptors come from a man between 50 and 59 years old who received an inactivated influenza vaccine.

The chain joins TRBV7-2 to TRBJ1-2; 10 bases line up with TRBD1. After removal of 5 bases from V and 9 bases from J, the junction contained 3 bases not matched to a gene. This CDR3 is built from 12 residues. CDR1 SGHTA and CDR2 FQGNSA come from the germline V gene. This CDR3 reads CASSRDRGSYTF. CDR3 sequence (DNA): TGTGCCAGCAGCCGGGACAGGGGAAGCTACACCTTC.

This clonotype was seen ten or more times. The chain uses TRBV7-6 and TRBJ2-3; 8 bases align to TRBD2. Per germline, CDR1 SGHVS and CDR2 FNYEAQ. The V segment lost 5 bases and the J segment 2 bases; nucleotides outside the gene matches: 9. The CDR3 is 16 amino acids. Written as DNA, the CDR3 is TGTGCCAGCAGCCCCGGATTAGCGGGGCCCACAGATACGCAGTATTTT. This codes for CASSPGLAGPTDTQYF.

A few counts support this clonotype. The DNA of the CDR3 is TGTGCCAGCAGAGAGGGACAGTTTGTTCATGGCTACACCTTC. Encoded protein: CASREGQFVHGYTF. The chain employs TRBV2 and TRBJ1-2, with TRBD1 matching over 7 bases. The V and J ends lost 6 bases and 6 bases, in that order; junction bases with no gene match: 10. The CDR3 runs 14 residues. Looked up from germline, CDR1 is SNHLY and CDR2 is FYNNEI.

In this sample, this clonotype turned up a few times. V is TRBV19 and J is TRBJ1-5; D remains ambiguous. V lost 10 bases, J lost 2 bases, and 15 bases lay in between. Germline-derived CDR1 and CDR2 are LNHDA and SQIVND (reference sequence). The CDR3 spans 14 residues. Here the CDR3 DNA reads TGTGCCACTGGACGGGCGTGGGGCAATCAGCCCCAGCATTTT. Protein: CATGRAWGNQPQHF.

The chain couples TRBV13 to TRBJ2-7; D unresolved. The CDR3 is 15 residues long. Deletions cut 4 bases from V and 3 bases from J, with 16 bases between. Germline V gene lookup returns CDR1 PRHDT and CDR2 FYEKMQ (reference sequence). The CDR3 coding sequence is TGTGCCAGCAGCTCTAAAACTCGCCTGAACTACGAGCAGTACTTC. Translated: CASSSKTRLNYEQYF.

The chain uses TRBV20-1 and TRBJ2-1; tentatively, D is TRBD1 (5 bases). This CDR3 is 15 amino acids long. V shed 5 bases and J shed 2 bases, with 16 bases lying between them. The V gene's germline CDR1 is DFQATT and CDR2 SNEGSKA (reference sequence). The DNA for the CDR3 is TGCAGTGCTTCTTCGACGGACAAGCCCTACAATGAGCAGTTCTTC. Translation: CSASSTDKPYNEQFF.

This clonotype showed up just a few times. The V call is TRBV10-3, the J call TRBJ2-7; D gene unclear. Looked up from germline, CDR1 is ENHRY and CDR2 is SYGVKD. The CDR3 runs to 11 residues. Deletions cut 8 bases from V and 5 bases from J, with 10 bases between. The CDR3 region has the DNA TGTGCCATCTCCTCTTTTGACGAGCAGTACTTC. Its translation: CAISSFDEQYF.

The DNA of the CDR3 is TGTGCCACCAGCGAAGGACAGAGTGTTAGTGAAAAACTGTTTTTT. Protein product: CATSEGQSVSEKLFF. V and J are TRBV15 and TRBJ1-4, with D possibly TRBD1 on 6 matching bases. CDR3 size: 15 residues. The V end lost 5 bases, the J end lost 7 bases, and 17 bases lay between the germline ends. Germline lookup yields CDR1 LNHNV and CDR2 YYDKDF (reference sequence).

The chain links TRBV29-1 to TRBJ1-2; D not certain. Germline loops: CDR1 SQVTM, CDR2 ANQGSEA. V lost 5 bases and J lost 4, with 8 bases in between. The CDR3 consists of 11 residues. CDR3: CSVLDGYGYTF. The CDR3 nucleotides read TGCAGCGTTTTAGATGGCTATGGCTACACCTTC.

A few counts support this clonotype. The chain joins TRBV20-1 to TRBJ1-6, with D uncertain. Germline assignment: CDR1 DFQATT and CDR2 SNEGSKA (reference sequence). The V and J ends lost 3 bases and 7 bases respectively, with 7 bases between them. The CDR3 totals 12 residues. This chain's CDR3 is CSASRQNSPLHF. The CDR3 bases are TGCAGTGCTAGTCGCCAGAATTCACCCCTCCACTTT.

The rearrangement links TRBV12-3 or TRBV12-4 to TRBJ2-3; either TRBD1 or TRBD2 may supply D (5 bases each). The V and J ends lost 4 bases and 0 bases respectively, with 11 bases between them. The CDR3 runs to 15 residues. The CDR3 loop is CASSSGTASTDTQYF. In DNA form, the CDR3 reads TGTGCCAGCAGTTCCGGGACGGCTAGCACAGATACGCAGTATTTT.